This record concerns one TCR beta chain sequence. The data stem from a study of blood T cell repertoires in COVID-19. At the level of the study: Specimens from acute and convalescent COVID-19 originated in the United States, Italy and Spain.

Participants were aged 18 to 89 years from around 25 US areas. For recovered donors of Cohort 3, there were two negative PCRs, clearance, or symptom resolution. In the original workflow: Amplifying reference gene primers gave estimates of nucleated cell counts. Clones were read by immunoSEQ multiplex PCR, and TCRdb kept only the in-frame ones, dropping some. The V and J calls and clone size were taken over from that table, and D and trimming were inferred from the DNA. The table lists 300,000 or so clones, roughly 90% of them singletons, with 2.6% in the top ten. CDR1 is KGHSH and CDR2 is LQKENI in the germline V gene. V was cut by 2 bases and J by 0 bases, with 10 bases left in between. The CDR3 is made up of 15 amino acids.

This sequence was found in a man between 60 and 75 years old who had recovered from COVID-19. Sequenced: PBMCs or T cells enriched from blood (not recorded which). The genes are TRBV18 and TRBJ1-1; no firm D call. The DNA of the CDR3 is TGTGCCAGCTCACCAGACGGGGTGGTGAACACTGAAGCTTTCTTT. It yields the protein CASSPDGVVNTEAFF.